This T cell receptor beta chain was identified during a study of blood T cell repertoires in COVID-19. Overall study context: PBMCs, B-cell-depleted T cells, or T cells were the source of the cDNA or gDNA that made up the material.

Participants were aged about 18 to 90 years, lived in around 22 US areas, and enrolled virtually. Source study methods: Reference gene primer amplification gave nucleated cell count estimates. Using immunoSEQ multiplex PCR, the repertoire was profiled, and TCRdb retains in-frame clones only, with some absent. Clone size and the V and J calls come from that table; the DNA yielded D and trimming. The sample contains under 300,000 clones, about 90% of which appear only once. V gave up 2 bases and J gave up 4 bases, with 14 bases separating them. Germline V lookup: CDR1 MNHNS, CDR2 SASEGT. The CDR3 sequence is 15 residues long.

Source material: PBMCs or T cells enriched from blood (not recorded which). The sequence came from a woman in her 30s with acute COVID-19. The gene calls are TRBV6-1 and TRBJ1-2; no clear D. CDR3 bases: TGTGCCAGCAGTGAAAGAAGGAACAGACCCTATGGCTACACCTTC. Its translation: CASSERRNRPYGYTF.